Following are 21 T cell receptor beta chains from one sample sequenced in a study of shared clonotypes between healthy human individuals. Naivety among CD8 cells was defined by CD45RO negativity and positive CCR7 selection, thereby excluding terminally differentiated effector memory CD45RA+ cells. Sequencing used immunoSEQ multiplex PCR; TCRdb keeps in-frame clones, though not all of them. In the table there are about 1,900,000 clones, just under 95% of which are singletons. The specimen sequenced was naive CD8+ T cells sorted from blood. The source of these receptors is a man younger than 35 in good health.

Concerning this clone itself: Other DNA sequences within the sample encode an identical CDR3. This chain connects TRBV5-4 to TRBJ1-1, with D hard to call. Trimming removed 2 bases from V and 0 bases from J, with 5 bases in between. This CDR3 comprises 13 residues. Germline V gene lookup returns CDR1 SGHNT and CDR2 YYREEE (reference sequence). CDR3 sequence: CASSLALNTEAFF. CDR3 bases: TGTGCCAGCAGCTTAGCGCTGAACACTGAAGCTTTCTTT.

The chain combines TRBV6-1 with TRBJ1-6; D is unclear. The CDR3 is 15 residues long. The germline CDR1 and CDR2 sequences are MNHNS and SASEGT. Deletions cut 3 bases from V and 7 bases from J, with 13 bases between. This chain's CDR3 is CASSDSVGMNSPLHF. In DNA form, the CDR3 reads TGTGCCAGCAGTGATTCCGTGGGTATGAATTCACCCCTCCACTTT.

The chain is built from TRBV27 and TRBJ2-7; the match to TRBD1 covers 7 bases. CDR3 length: 13 amino acids. Trimming removed 4 bases from V and 8 bases from J; junction bases left unmatched: 8. CDR1 and CDR2 from the germline V gene are MNHEY and SMNVEV (reference sequence). The CDR3 sequence: CASSSTGQVKQYF. Here the CDR3 DNA reads TGTGCCAGCAGTTCGACAGGACAGGTGAAGCAGTACTTC.

Here the CDR3 DNA reads TGTGCCAGCTTGCCGGGACAGGGATCCATGAACACTGAAGCTTTCTTT. Translating it yields CASLPGQGSMNTEAFF. J is TRBJ1-1 and V is TRBV5-6; 9 bases line up with TRBD1. The germline V gene has CDR1 SGHDT and CDR2 YYEEEE. The CDR3 length is 16 residues. Germline trimming cut 7 bases from V and 0 bases from J; bases unmatched to any gene: 10.

The J gene is TRBJ2-3, the V gene TRBV5-6; 8 bases map to TRBD2. Germline V gene sequence: CDR1 SGHDT, CDR2 YYEEEE. The CDR3 runs to 16 residues. The J segment lost 1 base and the V segment lost 4 bases, leaving 8 bases of the junction unmatched. The CDR3 reads CASSPQGRGGTDTQYF. In DNA, the CDR3 is TGTGCCAGCAGCCCCCAGGGGCGGGGGGGCACAGATACGCAGTATTTT.

This clone appeared once. The chain recombines TRBV7-3 with TRBJ2-7; a possible D gene is TRBD2 (6 bases). The CDR3 runs to 16 residues. Trimming shortened V by 4 bases and J by 0 bases, and 16 bases separated the two germline ends. CDR1 and CDR2 (germline): SGHTA, FQGTGA. The DNA for the CDR3 is TGTGCCAGCAGCTCCCATGGGGGGAGTACCTCCTACGAGCAGTACTTC. Protein sequence: CASSSHGGSTSYEQYF.

The V and J genes are TRBV7-9 and TRBJ2-7, with D tentatively TRBD1 (6 bases). V was shortened by 6 bases and J by 3 bases, with 15 bases between the two germline ends. CDR1 is SEHNR, CDR2 FQNEAQ, per germline (reference sequence). This CDR3 region has 14 residues. In DNA, the CDR3 is TGTGCCAGCAGGCTTAGAGTGGACAGCTACGAGCAGTACTTC. Protein sequence: CASRLRVDSYEQYF.

Details on this clone: Other DNA sequences from this sample encode an identical CDR3 as well. The CDR3 DNA reads as TGTGCCAGCAGTTTTGGGGGCGGTCAGCCCCAGCATTTT. This sequence encodes CASSFGGGQPQHF. V gene TRBV27 combines with J gene TRBJ1-5; D might be TRBD1 (6 bases). CDR1 MNHEY and CDR2 SMNVEV come from the germline V gene (reference sequence). The germline V and J ends were trimmed by 3 bases and 6 bases, with 9 bases remaining between them. The CDR3 is 13 amino acids.

V usage is TRBV9 and J usage is TRBJ1-6, with D tentatively TRBD1 (5 bases). Trimming shortened V by 3 bases and J by 11 bases, and 9 bases separated the two germline ends. The CDR3 length is 12 residues. CDR1 and CDR2 (germline): SGDLS, YYNGEE. The CDR3, as DNA: TGTGCCAGCAGCGCGGGGGGAGCACCCCTCCACTTT. Residues: CASSAGGAPLHF.

V and J are TRBV15 and TRBJ2-3; tentatively, D is TRBD1 or TRBD2 (5 bases each). From germline, CDR1 is LNHNV and CDR2 YYDKDF (reference sequence). The CDR3 length is 16 residues. V shed 5 bases and J shed 0 bases, with 15 bases lying between them. The CDR3 DNA is TGTGCCACCAGCCCAATCGAGTGGGGGAGCACAGATACGCAGTATTTT. Amino acids: CATSPIEWGSTDTQYF.

The chain has TRBV4-2 and TRBJ2-5; TRBD2 matches 9 bases. CDR3 length: 16 amino acids. The germline V gene encodes CDR1 LGHNA and CDR2 YNFKEQ. Germline trimming cut 1 base from V and 2 bases from J; bases unmatched to any gene: 5. The CDR3 region has the DNA TGTGCCAGCAGCCAAGCTAGTCTAGCGGGACAAGAGACCCAGTACTTC. Translating it yields CASSQASLAGQETQYF.

This clone was picked up a small number of times. The rearrangement uses TRBV4-1 and TRBJ1-5; D is uncertain. The CDR3 covers 13 residues. V lost 5 bases, J lost 3 bases, and 8 bases lay in between. From germline, CDR1 is MGHRA and CDR2 YSYEKL. The CDR3 region has the DNA TGCGCCAGCAGCTCGCGTCCCAATCAGCCCCAGCATTTT. This codes for CASSSRPNQPQHF.

V gene TRBV7-6 combines with J gene TRBJ2-1; the match to TRBD2 covers 8 bases. The CDR3 loop spans 14 amino acids. Germline values: CDR1 SGHVS, CDR2 FNYEAQ. The junction had 3 bases not matched to a gene; V was cut back by 0 bases and J by 8 bases. The CDR3 region is CASSLAAGGDEQFF. The DNA of the CDR3 is TGTGCCAGCAGCTTAGCGGCGGGAGGCGATGAGCAGTTCTTC.

The chain joins TRBV19 to TRBJ1-2, with a tentative D call TRBD1 (5 bases). Germline CDR1 reads LNHDA; CDR2 reads SQIVND (reference sequence). The CDR3 runs to 14 residues. Trimming pared 6 bases from V and 10 bases from J, leaving 21 bases between. The CDR3 sequence: CASSLGEGTSYYTF. As DNA, the CDR3 is TGTGCCAGTAGCCTCGGAGAGGGGACGTCCTACTACACCTTC.

The chain recombines TRBV10-2 with TRBJ2-1; D call uncertain. CDR1 is WSHSY and CDR2 is SAAADI in the germline V gene. Trimming removed 4 bases from V and 10 bases from J, with 8 bases in between. This CDR3 has 11 amino acids. CDR3 residues: CASSAPREQFF. The CDR3, as DNA: TGCGCCAGCAGTGCCCCACGGGAGCAGTTCTTC.

The chain couples TRBV4-2 to TRBJ2-2; D perhaps matches TRBD2 (6 bases). CDR3 length: 14 amino acids. Germline V CDR1 and CDR2: LGHNA, YNFKEQ. Deletions cut 1 base from V and 6 bases from J, with 9 bases between. In nucleotides, the CDR3 is TGTGCCAGCAGCCAAGGACTAGTATCCGGGGAGCTGTTTTTT. As protein: CASSQGLVSGELFF.

The rearrangement links TRBV28 to TRBJ1-6; 9 bases map to TRBD1. CDR1 and CDR2 (germline): MDHEN, SYDVKM. Trimming cost V 2 bases and J 10 bases; bases outside gene matches: 9. This CDR3 has 16 residues. The CDR3 nucleotides read TGTGCCAGCAGTTTAACGGGACAGGGAGGAGGCTCACCCCTCCACTTT. It yields the protein CASSLTGQGGGSPLHF. Full variable domain (outside the CDR3, taken from reference TRBV28 and TRBJ1-6): DVKVTQSSRYLVKRTGEKVFLECVQDMDHENMFWYRQDPGLGLRLIYFSYDVKMKEKGDIPEGYSVSREKKERFSLILESASTNQTSMYLCASSLTGQGGGSPLHFGNGTRLTVT.

The J gene is TRBJ2-7, the V gene TRBV4-1, with TRBD2 matching 8 bases. CDR1 MGHRA and CDR2 YSYEKL come from the germline V gene. Trimming removed 1 base from V and 2 bases from J; junction bases left unmatched: 4. This CDR3 has 15 amino acids. CDR3 protein: CASSQVLAEPYEQYF. The CDR3 region has the DNA TGCGCCAGCAGCCAAGTACTAGCGGAGCCCTACGAGCAGTACTTC.

In DNA, the CDR3 is TGTGCCAGCAGCTTAGCGTCGGCAGGGGGCCCGAGCTCCTACAATGAGCAGTTCTTC. It translates to CASSLASAGGPSSYNEQFF. The V and J genes are TRBV7-2 and TRBJ2-1; the match to TRBD1 covers 8 bases. In germline, CDR1 is SGHTA, CDR2 FQGNSA. This CDR3 contains 19 residues. With 0 bases clipped from V and 0 bases from J, the junction kept 10 bases outside the gene matches. Together with reference TRBV7-2 and TRBJ2-1, the CDR3 gives the full variable domain: GAGVSQSPSNKVTEKGKDVELRCDPISGHTALYWYRQSLGQGLEFLIYFQGNSAPDKSGLPSDRFSAERTGGSVSTLTIQRTQQEDSAVYLCASSLASAGGPSSYNEQFFGPGTRLTVL.

This rearrangement joins TRBV7-9 to TRBJ1-2, with unresolved D. Germline V lookup: CDR1 SEHNR, CDR2 FQNEAQ (reference sequence). The V and J ends lost 2 bases and 5 bases respectively, with 12 bases between them. This CDR3 contains 14 residues. In DNA, the CDR3 is TGTGCCAGCAGCTTAATCGGGTTTGGGTATGGCTACACCTTC. Its protein product is CASSLIGFGYGYTF.

V is TRBV30 and J is TRBJ1-5; D uncertain. CDR3 length equals 14 residues. Per germline, CDR1 GTSNPN and CDR2 SVGIG (reference sequence). With 2 bases removed from V and 0 bases from J, the gap between germline ends came to 8 bases. DNA for the CDR3: TGTGCCTGGAGTTCTGAGAATAGCAATCAGCCCCAGCATTTT. Encoded protein: CAWSSENSNQPQHF.